This is a list of T cell receptor beta chains from one sample in a study of monozygotic twins with inflammatory bowel disease. Following a re-call of the 5' RACE reads, TCRdb has one entry per CDR3 protein and lacks DNA. The listing records fewer than 550,000 distinct CDR3 sequences. The specimen was blood. These TCRs come from a human donor with ulcerative colitis or Crohn's disease, or a healthy co-twin of an affected twin (not recorded which). Each CDR3 is given with its conserved first and last residue. Fields, in order: V gene, J gene, CDR3 protein.

TRBV7-9,TRBJ2-5,CASSPHGVLETQYF
TRBV24-1,TRBJ2-2,CATSPGSRVTGELFF
TRBV6-5,TRBJ2-2,CASSARQNLYTGELFF
TRBV29-1,TRBJ1-2,CSVGPRTANANYGYTF
TRBV4-2,TRBJ2-5,CASSQQGRETQYF
TRBV6-5,TRBJ2-3,CASSLLRAGAGDTQYF
TRBV21-1,TRBJ2-3,CASSKHRCGRQTPSSTDTQYF
TRBV10-3,TRBJ2-7,CAITDRTGGQYEQYF
TRBV5-1,TRBJ2-7,CASRDVRRQYF
TRBV5-1,TRBJ2-3,CASSSSTSGFTDTQYF
TRBV18,TRBJ1-1,CASSPGQCIGTEAFF
TRBV6-6,TRBJ1-5,CASSYGIYQPQHF
TRBV27,TRBJ2-2,CASSFAPVVGELFF
TRBV12-3/TRBV12-4,TRBJ2-5,CASAGLAGGYIKQETQYF
TRBV5-5,TRBJ1-1,CASSRGTDMNTEAFF
TRBV12-3/TRBV12-4,TRBJ1-2,CASSLGTTFYGYTF
TRBV6-5,TRBJ1-6,CASSYEGKAPLHF
TRBV7-2,TRBJ2-5,CASSQGQGYQETQYF
TRBV7-9,TRBJ2-3,CASSGLEDTQYF
TRBV6-2/TRBV6-3,TRBJ1-5,CASSPRVEQPQHF
TRBV7-3,TRBJ1-2,CASHLRTGGNYGYTF
TRBV6-1,TRBJ1-2,CASVPGQGAYGGYTF
TRBV30,TRBJ2-7,CASQGGGPQGYEQYF
TRBV14,TRBJ2-2,CASSPRLGTGELFF
TRBV4-1,TRBJ1-3,CASSRAGGSFSSGNTIYF
TRBV4-2,TRBJ1-2,CASSQDNPGTFEGYTF
TRBV14,TRBJ2-3,CASSQRDQLTSDTQYF
TRBV20-1,TRBJ1-1,CSARDQSRGKGNTEAFF
TRBV12-3/TRBV12-4,TRBJ1-1,CASSSQGGEAFF
TRBV5-4,TRBJ1-6,CASSFGVGPENNSPLHF
TRBV7-3,TRBJ2-1,CASSGLGGEQFF
TRBV28,TRBJ1-2,CASTQDRAQIHYGYTF
TRBV12-3/TRBV12-4,TRBJ1-5,CASSLRPFQPQHF
TRBV20-1,TRBJ1-2,CSVRGLGGYTF
TRBV11-1,TRBJ1-1,CASSAQGQAFF
TRBV15,TRBJ2-1,CATSRDLGNEQFF
TRBV3-1,TRBJ2-7,CASSLRSGGLGQYF
TRBV18,TRBJ1-6,CASSQADSPLHF